Included here is one T cell receptor (beta chain) sequence, with context. The libraries of TRB cDNA were prepared using 5' RACE with UMI labels. TCRdb reprocessed the 5' RACE reads and reports one entry per CDR3 protein, with no DNA. The sample has some 25,000 distinct CDR3 sequences. This specimen comes from a study of CXCR3-negative and CXCR3-positive naive CD8 T cells. This CDR3 is built from 15 residues. CDR1 is SGHAT and CDR2 is FQDESV in the germline V gene (reference sequence). The rearrangement uses TRBV11-1 and TRBJ2-5; TCRdb designates TRBD2, a call that cannot be tested without DNA. This receptor was obtained from a human donor in good health. Some clones in this sample may be carry-over from other donors' samples. Input material: naive CXCR3- CD8+ T cells from blood. Subset specified: CD45RO-CCR7+CD27+CD95- naive CD8+ T cells lacking CXCR3 (TNR3-). The CDR3 loop reads CASSAPPGGTETQYF.